This paragraph reports one T cell receptor beta chain. No antigen is known for it. The sample originates from a study of Ad26.COV2.S vaccination and SARS-CoV-2 variants. Study-level points and caveats: Researchers cautioned that TCR breadth and depth analyses may have underestimated total T cell responses.

As for treatment: some 20 received Ad26.COV2.S at low or high dose, single or two shots; about 5 received placebo; per-sample allocation not given. Sampling happened 63 days after the first vaccine or placebo injection. A Boston adult aged 18-55 years was the donor. The administered vaccine (an Ad26 vector) expressed Wuhan-strain SARS-CoV-2 spike. V dropped 6 bases and J dropped 4; count of bases not matched to a gene: 5. This CDR3 region has 15 residues. Germline loops: CDR1 LNHDA, CDR2 SQIVND (reference sequence). Libraries were prepared by immunoSEQ multiplex PCR; TCRdb keeps only in-frame clonotypes and omits some of them. The data show 350,000 to 450,000 clones, around nine tenths seen once.

V and J are TRBV19 and TRBJ2-3; 12 bases are shared with TRBD2. The starting material was peripheral blood, obtained in a trial of Ad26.COV2.S vaccine versus placebo. This receptor was obtained from a person aged 18-60 years who received the Ad26.COV2.S COVID-19 vaccine or a placebo. CDR3 residues: CASRLTSGRPDTQYF. The CDR3, as DNA: TGTGCCAGTAGACTGACTAGCGGGAGACCAGATACGCAGTATTTT. The variable domain in full, completed from reference TRBV19 and TRBJ2-3, reads DGGITQSPKYLFRKEGQNVTLSCEQNLNHDAMYWYRQDPGQGLRLIYYSQIVNDFQKGDIAEGYSVSREKKESFPLTVTSAQKNPTAFYLCASRLTSGRPDTQYFGPGTRLTVL.